The next 21 T cell receptor beta chains were all read from a single sample in a study of T cells after yellow fever vaccination. TCRdb reanalysed the 5' RACE reads using MiXCR and keeps one entry per CDR3 protein. The table records about 320,000 distinct CDR3 sequences, roughly 6.8% of them present only once. Source: PBMCs, taken roughly 47 days after the first yellow fever vaccination. These receptors were obtained from a man younger than 30 who received the YFV17D yellow fever vaccine.

This sequence joins TRBV6-5 and TRBJ1-1, with unresolved D. The CDR3 extends over 14 amino acids. V lost 2 bases, J lost 4 bases, and 11 bases lay in between. Germline V gene sequence: CDR1 MNHEY, CDR2 SVGAGI. CDR3: CASSYGKVATEAFF. DNA of the CDR3: TGTGCCAGCAGTTACGGGAAGGTCGCCACTGAAGCTTTCTTT.

This clonotype has more than one count but fewer than ten. The chain carries TRBV28 and TRBJ1-2, with D perhaps TRBD1 (6 bases). CDR3 length: 16 amino acids. CDR1 MDHEN and CDR2 SYDVKM come from the germline V gene. V lost 5 bases to trimming and J lost 4 bases, with 20 bases between them. The CDR3 spells CASSPPDSALFYGYTF. The CDR3 nucleotides are TGTGCCAGCAGTCCGCCGGACAGCGCCCTATTCTATGGCTACACCTTC.

In this sample, this clonotype turned up many times. The chain combines TRBV5-1 with TRBJ2-7, with D possibly being TRBD1 or TRBD2 (5 bases each). CDR3 length equals 15 residues. V was shortened by 3 bases and J by 7 bases, with 20 bases between the two germline ends. The germline V gene encodes CDR1 SGHRS and CDR2 YFSETQ. CDR3 coding DNA: TGCGCCAGCAGCTCCGAAGGGGCCACTACGGGGGAGCAGTACTTC. Its translation is CASSSEGATTGEQYF.

J is TRBJ1-1 and V is TRBV7-9, with 8 bases aligning to TRBD1. The germline gives CDR1 SEHNR, CDR2 FQNEAQ (reference sequence). The V gene end was trimmed by 2 bases and the J gene end by 4 bases; junction bases not matched to a gene: 6. The CDR3 extends over 15 amino acids. Here the CDR3 DNA reads TGTGCCAGCAGCTTAACAGGGGGTAAGGGCACTGAAGCTTTCTTT. This sequence encodes CASSLTGGKGTEAFF. The variable domain in full, completed from reference TRBV7-9 and TRBJ1-1, reads DTGVSQNPRHKITKRGQNVTFRCDPISEHNRLYWYRQTLGQGPEFLTYFQNEAQLEKSRLLSDRFSAERPKGSFSTLEIQRTEQGDSAMYLCASSLTGGKGTEAFFGQGTRLTVV.

This clonotype was picked up many times. The rearrangement links TRBV7-2 to TRBJ1-3; TRBD1 might be the D (5 bases). V was clipped by 7 bases and J by 1 base, with 8 bases between them. The CDR3 has 13 residues. Germline V gene sequence: CDR1 SGHTA, CDR2 FQGNSA. This CDR3 is CASTRQSGNTIYF. The CDR3 DNA reads TGTGCCAGCACCCGACAGTCTGGAAACACCATATATTTT.

The chain recombines TRBV29-1 with TRBJ1-1; D remains unclear. Trimming pared 6 bases from V and 1 base from J, leaving 9 bases between. CDR1 and CDR2 (germline): SQVTM, ANQGSEA. CDR3 length: 12 residues. This chain's CDR3 is CSVEGKNTEAFF. The CDR3 nucleotides are TGCAGCGTGGAGGGTAAGAACACTGAAGCTTTCTTT.

This clonotype came up a few times. V gene TRBV10-3 combines with J gene TRBJ1-2; tentatively, D is TRBD1 (5 bases). V was shortened by 0 bases and J by 7 bases, with 15 bases between the two germline ends. Germline V gives CDR1 ENHRY, CDR2 SYGVKD. This CDR3 is 15 amino acids long. The CDR3 spells CAISESLRGDFGYTF. DNA for the CDR3: TGTGCCATCAGTGAGTCGTTGAGGGGCGATTTTGGCTACACCTTC.

The chain uses TRBV3-1 and TRBJ1-5, with D unresolved. Looked up from germline, CDR1 is LGHDT and CDR2 is YNNKEL (reference sequence). This CDR3 comprises 13 residues. V lost 5 bases to trimming and J lost 0 bases, with 5 bases between them. The CDR3 spells CASSGYSNQPQHF. CDR3 DNA: TGTGCCAGCAGCGGATATAGCAATCAGCCCCAGCATTTT. Full variable domain (rest looked up from reference TRBV3-1 and TRBJ1-5): DTAVSQTPKYLVTQMGNDKSIKCEQNLGHDTMYWYKQDSKKFLKIMFSYNNKELIINETVPNRFSPKSPDKAHLNLHINSLELGDSAVYFCASSGYSNQPQHFGDGTRLSIL.

Only a few counts were recorded for this clonotype. The chain has TRBV10-3 and TRBJ2-7; 9 bases fit TRBD1. V was pared by 6 bases and J by 3 bases, with 3 bases of the junction left unmatched. There are 13 residues in the CDR3. The germline V gene has CDR1 ENHRY and CDR2 SYGVKD. DNA for the CDR3: TGTGCCATCAGGCCGGGACAGGGCTACGAGCAGTACGTC. Its protein is CAIRPGQGYEQYV.

The chain combines TRBV4-2 with TRBJ2-1; 8 nucleotides line up with TRBD2. The germline gives CDR1 LGHNA, CDR2 YNFKEQ. The V segment lost 0 bases and the J segment 10 bases; nucleotides outside the gene matches: 14. The CDR3 length is 17 residues. Here the CDR3 DNA reads TGTGCCAGCAGCCAAGATATGGCGGGGGGTCCCGTCCAGGAGCAGTTCTTC. Protein sequence: CASSQDMAGGPVQEQFF.

V and J are TRBV18 and TRBJ2-5; D is ambiguous. Germline V gene sequence: CDR1 KGHSH, CDR2 LQKENI. There are 14 residues in the CDR3. The V gene lost 3 bases and the J gene lost 4 bases, with 12 bases spanning the gap. CDR3 nucleotide sequence: TGTGCCAGCTCACCGCTCACGGGCGGAGAGACCCAGTACTTC. It is translated as CASSPLTGGETQYF.

This clonotype has a handful of counts. V usage is TRBV3-1 and J usage is TRBJ2-4; 7 positions agree with TRBD1. The CDR3 covers 17 residues. The junction had 5 bases not matched to a gene; V was cut back by 0 bases and J by 0 bases. In germline, CDR1 is LGHDT, CDR2 YNNKEL (reference sequence). The CDR3 nucleotides are TGTGCCAGCAGCCAAGATTTGAGGGGGCTAGCCAAAAACATTCAGTACTTC. Translating it yields CASSQDLRGLAKNIQYF.

This clonotype has more than one count but fewer than ten. V and J are TRBV27 and TRBJ1-2; no clear D. The CDR3 loop spans 12 amino acids. Germline V gene sequence: CDR1 MNHEY, CDR2 SMNVEV (reference sequence). V was clipped by 7 bases and J by 4 bases, with 10 bases between them. The CDR3 coding sequence is TGTGCCAGCAAACGGGCAGGCTATGGCTACACCTTC. Protein sequence: CASKRAGYGYTF.

This clonotype appeared a few times. The gene calls are TRBV4-2 and TRBJ2-5; a weak D match, TRBD2 (5 bases). Germline CDR1 and CDR2: LGHNA and YNFKEQ. The CDR3 sequence is 16 residues long. V was clipped by 2 bases and J by 1 base, with 14 bases between them. The CDR3 sequence: CASSQYRDTLQETQYF. The CDR3 DNA reads as TGTGCCAGCAGCCAATACCGGGATACCCTCCAAGAGACCCAGTACTTC.

The V call is TRBV12-3 or TRBV12-4, the J call TRBJ2-7; no reliable D call. The CDR3 is 12 residues long. Trimming took 3 bases from V and 8 from J, leaving 11 bases between them. DNA of the CDR3: TGTGCCAGCAGTTTTACATCGGGCCAGCAGTACGTC. Encoded protein: CASSFTSGQQYV.

This chain uses TRBV30 with TRBJ1-2; TRBD1 is a possible D gene (6 bases). The CDR3 covers 13 residues. The germline V gene has CDR1 GTSNPN and CDR2 SVGIG (reference sequence). Between the trimmed V and J ends, which lost 2 bases and 4 bases, there was a span of 11 bases. CDR3 coding DNA: TGTGCCTGGAGTACAGGGATCGGCTATGGCTACACCTTC. It yields the protein CAWSTGIGYGYTF.

The V call is TRBV6-2 or TRBV6-3, the J call TRBJ2-2; TRBD2 agrees at 11 bases. In germline, CDR1 is MNHEY, CDR2 SVGEGT. The V segment lost 5 bases and the J segment 7 bases; nucleotides outside the gene matches: 3. This CDR3 is built from 14 residues. The CDR3 DNA follows: TGTGCCAGCAGTAGACTAGCGGGGAACGGGGAGCTGTTTTTT. Translation gives CASSRLAGNGELFF.

This clonotype was counted at least ten times. V gene TRBV7-9 combines with J gene TRBJ2-7; 11 bases match TRBD1. The CDR3 sequence is 16 residues long. V lost 5 bases and J lost 3; bases outside the gene matches: 9. CDR1 SEHNR and CDR2 FQNEAQ come from the germline V gene (reference sequence). The CDR3 loop is CASSPDRGLSFYEQYF. Written as DNA, the CDR3 is TGTGCCAGCAGCCCGGACAGGGGGCTATCCTTCTACGAGCAGTACTTC.

The V gene is TRBV4-3, the J gene TRBJ2-5; D possibly matches TRBD1 or TRBD2 (5 bases each). Trimming stripped 0 bases from V and 5 bases from J, with 13 bases between. In germline, CDR1 is LGHNA, CDR2 YSLEER. This CDR3 comprises 15 residues. CDR3 residues: CASSQERGGEETQYF. The CDR3 DNA reads as TGCGCCAGCAGCCAAGAGAGGGGTGGAGAGGAGACCCAGTACTTC.

Ten or more counts support this clonotype. This rearrangement joins TRBV5-1 to TRBJ1-1, with 8 bases fitting TRBD1. CDR1 is SGHRS, CDR2 YFSETQ, per germline. J lost 5 bases, V lost 2 bases, and 5 bases had no gene match. The length of the CDR3 is 14 residues. The CDR3, as DNA: TGCGCCAGCAGCTTTATGACAGGGGCTACTGAAGCTTTCTTT. It is translated as CASSFMTGATEAFF.

This clonotype has only a few counts. The chain links TRBV6-1 to TRBJ2-1; tentative D call: TRBD2 (5 bases). V lost 10 bases to trimming and J lost 7 bases, with 20 bases between them. CDR3 length: 14 residues. Germline lookup yields CDR1 MNHNS and CDR2 SASEGT. This CDR3 reads CATRSGEGRNEQFF. The DNA of the CDR3 is TGTGCCACCCGAAGCGGTGAGGGAAGGAATGAGCAGTTCTTC.